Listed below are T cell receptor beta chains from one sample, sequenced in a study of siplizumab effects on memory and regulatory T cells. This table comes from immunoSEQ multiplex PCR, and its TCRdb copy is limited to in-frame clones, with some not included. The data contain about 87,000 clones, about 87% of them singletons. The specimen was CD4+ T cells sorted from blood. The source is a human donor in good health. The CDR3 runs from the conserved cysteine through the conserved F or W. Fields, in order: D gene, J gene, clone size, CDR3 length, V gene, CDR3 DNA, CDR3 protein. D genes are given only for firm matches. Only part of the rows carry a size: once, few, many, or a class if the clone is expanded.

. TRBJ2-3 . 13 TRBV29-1 TGCAGCGTGACAGCCAACTACAAAGATACGCAGTATTTT CSVTANYKDTQYF
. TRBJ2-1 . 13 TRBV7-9 TGTGCCAGCAGCTCCCCTTCTGGGGAGGAGCAGTTCTTC CASSSPSGEEQFF
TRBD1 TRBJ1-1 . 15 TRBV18 TGTGCCAGCTCAGCCTCGACAGGGGGTTTAACTGAAGCTTTCTTT CASSASTGGLTEAFF
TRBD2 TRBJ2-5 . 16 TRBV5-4 TGTGCCAGCAGCCAGCGACTAGCGGGAGGTGGGGAGACCCAGTACTTC CASSQRLAGGGETQYF
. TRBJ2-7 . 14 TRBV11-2 TGTGCCAGCAGCTTCCATCGGGAGTCCTACGAGCAGTACTTC CASSFHRESYEQYF
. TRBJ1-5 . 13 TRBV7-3 TGTGCCAGCAGCTTAACTGGAGATCAGCCCCAGCATTTT CASSLTGDQPQHF
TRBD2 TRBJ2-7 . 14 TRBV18 TGTGCCAGCTCACCGGGACTAGCACTCTACGAGCAGTACTTC CASSPGLALYEQYF
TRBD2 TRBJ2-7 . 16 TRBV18 TGTGCCAGCTCAGCCTTTATCCGGGAGGGTTCCTACGAGCAGTACTTC CASSAFIREGSYEQYF
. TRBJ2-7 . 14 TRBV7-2 TGTGCCAGCAGCTTAGAACTGGGGCCATACGAGCAGTACTTC CASSLELGPYEQYF
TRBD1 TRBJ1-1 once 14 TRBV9 TGTGCCAGCAGCCTTCAGCCAGGGGGGACTGAAGCTTTCTTT CASSLQPGGTEAFF
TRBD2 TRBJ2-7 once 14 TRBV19 TGTGCCAGTAAGGAGACTAGCGGGAGAAACGAGCAGTACTTC CASKETSGRNEQYF
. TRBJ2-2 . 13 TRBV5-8 TGTGCCAGCAAAGGACTTGGAATCGGGGAGCTGTTTTTT CASKGLGIGELFF
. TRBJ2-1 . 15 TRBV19 TGTGCCAGTAGTATACCCGGACGACCCTACAATGAGCAGTTCTTC CASSIPGRPYNEQFF
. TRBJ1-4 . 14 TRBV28 TGTGCCAGCAGACCGGACATAGCTAATGAAAAACTGTTTTTT CASRPDIANEKLFF
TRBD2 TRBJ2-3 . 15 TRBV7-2 TGTGCCAGCAGCTCCGGGAGGACCCGCACAGATACGCAGTATTTT CASSSGRTRTDTQYF
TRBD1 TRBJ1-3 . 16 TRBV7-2 TGTGCCAGCAGCTTAGTCCAGGGGGCAAATGGAAACACCATATATTTT CASSLVQGANGNTIYF
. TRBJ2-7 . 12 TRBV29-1 TGCAGCGTTGAATTAACAGGGTCCGAGCAGTACTTC CSVELTGSEQYF
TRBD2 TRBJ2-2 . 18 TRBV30 TGTGCCTGGAGTGTACCATTGGGGAGCGGGAGGGTGGCCGGGGAGCTGTTTTTT CAWSVPLGSGRVAGELFF
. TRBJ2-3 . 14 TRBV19 TGTGCCAGTAGTCTCCCGAGAGGGGCAGATACGCAGTATTTT CASSLPRGADTQYF
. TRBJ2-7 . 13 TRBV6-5 TGTGCCAGCAGTTACAGACTGGACTACGAGCAGTACTTC CASSYRLDYEQYF
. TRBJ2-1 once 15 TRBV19 TGTGCCAGTACTTCAGGGTTGCAGGTCTACAATGAGCAGTTCTTC CASTSGLQVYNEQFF
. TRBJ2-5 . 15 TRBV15 TGTGCCACCAGCAGAGAGGGACGGATCCTCGAGACCCAGTACTTC CATSREGRILETQYF
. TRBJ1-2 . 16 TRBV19 TGTGCCAGTAAAAGCGGGGGCTTAGATTTGCTGTATGGCTACACCTTC CASKSGGLDLLYGYTF
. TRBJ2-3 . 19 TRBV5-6 TGTGCCAGCAGCTTCTGGACGGGACTCCCCGTCGAGAGCACAGATACGCAGTATTTT CASSFWTGLPVESTDTQYF
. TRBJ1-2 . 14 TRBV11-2 TGTGCCAGCAGCTCGGACAGCCTTTCTTATGGCTACACCTTC CASSSDSLSYGYTF
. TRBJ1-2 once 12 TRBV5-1 TGCGCCAGCAGCACCATAAGTCTCGGCTACACCTTC CASSTISLGYTF
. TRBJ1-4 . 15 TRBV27 TGTGCCAGCAGTCCTCCGGGACAACGAAATGAAAAACTGTTTTTT CASSPPGQRNEKLFF
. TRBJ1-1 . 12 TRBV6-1 TGTGCCAGTAGAGGGGAAACCGCTGAAGCTTTCTTT CASRGETAEAFF
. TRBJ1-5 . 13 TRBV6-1 TGTGCCAGCAGTGAAATCCGGCTTCAGCCCCAGCATTTT CASSEIRLQPQHF
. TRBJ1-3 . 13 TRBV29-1 TGCAGTGCAGCGCATCTCTCTGGAAACACCATATATTTT CSAAHLSGNTIYF
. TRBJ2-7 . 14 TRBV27 TGTGCCAGCAGTTTTGGAGGGGTTCCTAGGGAGCAGTACTTC CASSFGGVPREQYF
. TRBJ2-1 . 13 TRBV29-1 TGCAGCGTTGGCGAGGGGTCCATGAATGAGCAGTTCTTC CSVGEGSMNEQFF
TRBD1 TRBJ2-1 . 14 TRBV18 TGTGCCAGCTCGACCGGACAGGGAAGCAATGAGCAGTTCTTC CASSTGQGSNEQFF
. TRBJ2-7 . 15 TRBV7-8 TGTGCCAGCAGCCTCAGGGACACAAGAACCTACGAGCAGTACTTC CASSLRDTRTYEQYF
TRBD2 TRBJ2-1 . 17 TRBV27 TGTGCCAGCAGTCGAATCGGGTGGTCCTCGGGGGGGAATGAGCAGTTCTTC CASSRIGWSSGGNEQFF
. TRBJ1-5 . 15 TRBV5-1 TGCGCCAGCAGTAGCGCAGGGAGAGAGGATCAGCCCCAGCATTTT CASSSAGREDQPQHF
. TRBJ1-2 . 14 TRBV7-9 TGTGCCAGCAGCCCTGTCGGTACTAACTATGGCTACACCTTC CASSPVGTNYGYTF
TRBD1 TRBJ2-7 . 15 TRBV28 TGTGCCAGCAGCATAGCCGGGACAGGGGTCCACGAGCAGTACTTC CASSIAGTGVHEQYF
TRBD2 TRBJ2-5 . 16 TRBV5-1 TGCGCCAGCAGCCCCGGGGCTAGCGGACACCAAGAGACCCAGTACTTC CASSPGASGHQETQYF
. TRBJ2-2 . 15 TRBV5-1 TGCGCCAGCAGCTTGGCCGGGCCAAACACCGGGGAGCTGTTTTTT CASSLAGPNTGELFF
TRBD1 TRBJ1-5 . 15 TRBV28 TGTGCCAGCAGACCGCAGGGGGCGTTGAATCAGCCCCAGCATTTT CASRPQGALNQPQHF
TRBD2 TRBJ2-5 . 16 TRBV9 TGTGCCAGCAGCGTAGTTGGAGCGGGAGGGCAAGAGACCCAGTACTTC CASSVVGAGGQETQYF
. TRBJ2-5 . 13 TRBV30 TGTGCCTGGAGTTCGGTGAGTGGAGAGACCCAGTACTTC CAWSSVSGETQYF
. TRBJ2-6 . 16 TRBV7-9 TGTGCCAGCAGCCAGATCCGGGACCCAGGGGCCAACGTCCTGACTTTC CASSQIRDPGANVLTF
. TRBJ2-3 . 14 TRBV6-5 TGTGCCAGCAGTTACAGGAGGGGGCGGGATACGCAGTATTTT CASSYRRGRDTQYF
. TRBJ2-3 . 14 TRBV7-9 TGTGCCAGCAGCTTACTCCAGGGAACAGATACGCAGTATTTT CASSLLQGTDTQYF
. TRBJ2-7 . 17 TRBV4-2 TGTGCCAGCAGCCAAGCCTTCGCGGGACGGAGATATTACGAGCAGTACTTC CASSQAFAGRRYYEQYF
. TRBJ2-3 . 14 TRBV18 TGTGCCAGCTCCTCCCGATCCCGCACAGATACGCAGTATTTT CASSSRSRTDTQYF